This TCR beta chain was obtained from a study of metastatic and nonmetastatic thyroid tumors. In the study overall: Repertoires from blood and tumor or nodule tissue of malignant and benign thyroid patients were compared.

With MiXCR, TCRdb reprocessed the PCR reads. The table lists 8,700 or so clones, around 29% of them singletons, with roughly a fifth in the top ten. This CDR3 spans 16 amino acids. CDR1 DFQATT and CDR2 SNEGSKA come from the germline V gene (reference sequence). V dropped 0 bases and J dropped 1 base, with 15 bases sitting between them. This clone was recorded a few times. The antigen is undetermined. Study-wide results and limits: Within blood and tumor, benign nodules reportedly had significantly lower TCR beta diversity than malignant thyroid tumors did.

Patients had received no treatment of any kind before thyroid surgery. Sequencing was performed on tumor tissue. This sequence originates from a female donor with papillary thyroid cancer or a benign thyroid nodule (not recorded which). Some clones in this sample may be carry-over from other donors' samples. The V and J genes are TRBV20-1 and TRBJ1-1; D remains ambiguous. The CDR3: CSARDEGGWGNTEAFF. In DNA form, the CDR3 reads TGCAGTGCTAGAGATGAGGGAGGATGGGGGAACACTGAAGCTTTCTTT.